One and the same sample provided the 21 T cell receptor beta chains below, sequenced in a study of early T cells in non-severe SARS-CoV-2 infection (dated by TCRdb to 2020 to 2023). The method was 5' RACE. Sequencing relied on a NextSeq 500. The public reads were run again by TCRdb, first through fastp at Q25 and then through MiXCR, and only productive beta chains were kept. Rows with a matching CDR3 protein are joined into one entry that keeps the most common DNA and genes. The sample table shows more than 65,000 distinct CDR3 sequences, and 10% to 15% are seen once. About 3.9% of the sample is in the top ten clones. The sample taken for sequencing was whole blood. Receptors were obtained from an adult who was a healthcare worker with PCR-confirmed SARS-CoV-2 infection or an uninfected control (not recorded which).

This clonotype was recorded at least ten times. This chain uses TRBV5-1 with TRBJ2-3; D remains ambiguous. The CDR3 runs to 14 residues. The V and J ends lost 2 bases and 1 base respectively, with 8 bases between them. In germline, CDR1 is SGHRS, CDR2 YFSETQ. CDR3 in amino acids: CASSFDSGTDTQYF. The DNA for the CDR3 is TGCGCCAGCAGCTTCGACTCGGGCACAGATACGCAGTATTTT.

The chain couples TRBV28 to TRBJ2-7, with 10 bases that match TRBD2. The J segment lost 2 bases and the V segment lost 5 bases, leaving 3 bases of the junction unmatched. The CDR3 length is 14 residues. Germline V gives CDR1 MDHEN, CDR2 SYDVKM. The DNA of the CDR3 is TGTGCCAGCAGTCGAAGCGGGGGGGCCTACGAGCAGTACTTC. Its protein is CASSRSGGAYEQYF.

The chain is built from TRBV6-4 and TRBJ1-1; 7 bases are shared with TRBD1. Per germline, CDR1 MRHNA and CDR2 SNTAGT. With V trimmed by 7 bases and J by 1 base, 9 bases remained unmatched. This CDR3 has 15 amino acids. CDR3 region: CASTRRDRQNTEAFF. The DNA for the CDR3 is TGTGCCAGCACTCGGAGGGACAGACAGAACACTGAAGCTTTCTTT.

This chain links TRBV24-1 with TRBJ2-5; 8 bases fit TRBD2. V lost 3 bases and J lost 5; bases outside the gene matches: 7. Germline V gene lookup returns CDR1 KGHDR and CDR2 SFDVKD. CDR3 length: 15 amino acids. Here the CDR3 DNA reads TGTGCCACCAGTGATCCCCGGGGGGGCGGCGAGACCCAGTACTTC. Its protein product is CATSDPRGGGETQYF.

V is TRBV7-9 and J is TRBJ1-2, with D possibly TRBD1 on 5 matching bases. V lost 5 bases, J lost 7 bases, and 14 bases lay in between. The CDR3 runs to 13 residues. Germline CDR1 reads SEHNR; CDR2 reads FQNEAQ (reference sequence). The DNA of the CDR3 is TGTGCCAGCAGCGAAAGCCAGGGTCGTGGCTACACCTTC. It is translated as CASSESQGRGYTF.

This clonotype has ten or more counts. The CDR3: CASSTETPTDTQYF. In DNA form, the CDR3 reads TGCGCCAGCAGTACGGAGACCCCCACAGATACGCAGTATTTT. The chain employs TRBV5-1 and TRBJ2-3; D is ambiguous. The CDR3 runs 14 residues. Trimming shortened V by 5 bases and J by 2 bases, and 12 bases separated the two germline ends. Looked up from germline, CDR1 is SGHRS and CDR2 is YFSETQ.

V is TRBV12-3 or TRBV12-4 and J is TRBJ2-7, with D perhaps matching TRBD2 (5 bases). The CDR3 runs 12 residues. V lost 2 bases and J lost 8, with 10 bases in between. The CDR3 spells CASSLYREKQYF. CDR3 coding DNA: TGTGCCAGCAGTTTATATCGGGAAAAGCAGTACTTC.

This clonotype was seen a handful of times. The gene calls are TRBV20-1 and TRBJ1-2; possibly TRBD1 for D (5 bases). The CDR3 length is 14 residues. V gave up 6 bases and J gave up 4 bases, with 18 bases separating them. Germline values: CDR1 DFQATT, CDR2 SNEGSKA (reference sequence). The CDR3 DNA follows: TGCAGTGCGGCCACATCCAGGGAAGGCTATGGCTACACCTTC. This encodes CSAATSREGYGYTF.

This clonotype has ten or more counts. The chain links TRBV24-1 to TRBJ2-7; D is unresolved. Trimming took off 3 bases at V and 0 bases at J, with 11 bases between the two ends. Germline CDR1 and CDR2: KGHDR and SFDVKD. CDR3 length equals 15 residues. The CDR3 bases are TGTGCCACCAGTGATCCGTACGACCACTCCTACGAGCAGTACTTC. It specifies CATSDPYDHSYEQYF.

This clonotype was observed at least ten times. The J gene is TRBJ2-7, the V gene TRBV6-5, with D uncertain. The CDR3 runs to 15 residues. Germline V CDR1 and CDR2: MNHEY, SVGAGI. Between the trimmed V and J ends, which lost 5 bases and 1 base, there was a span of 15 bases. CDR3 protein: CASSDPWSDSYEQYF. CDR3 nucleotide sequence: TGTGCCAGCAGTGACCCCTGGTCCGATTCCTACGAGCAGTACTTC.

Concerning this clonotype itself: The junction shows a germline mismatch at one end, possibly a read error. The gene calls are TRBV28 and TRBJ2-5, with 12 bases that match TRBD1. Looked up from germline, CDR1 is MDHEN and CDR2 is SYDVKM. CDR3 length: 15 amino acids. For the CDR3, the DNA is TGTGTCAGCAGGTCCGGGACAGGGGGCAGGGAGACCCAGTACTTC. It translates to CVSRSGTGGRETQYF. The full variable domain, rest sourced from reference TRBV28 and TRBJ2-5, is DVKVTQSSRYLVKRTGEKVFLECVQDMDHENMFWYRQDPGLGLRLIYFSYDVKMKEKGDIPEGYSVSREKKERFSLILESASTNQTSMYLCVSRSGTGGRETQYFGPGTRLLVL.

This clonotype was found many times. The chain employs TRBV9 and TRBJ2-7; D may be TRBD1 (5 bases). Germline CDR1 reads SGDLS; CDR2 reads YYNGEE. This CDR3 spans 15 amino acids. V was pared by 0 bases and J by 2 bases, with 12 bases between. CDR3 protein: CASSVGPGPTYEQYF. CDR3 coding DNA: TGTGCCAGCAGCGTAGGGCCAGGGCCGACCTACGAGCAGTACTTC.

There are many counts of this clonotype. This sequence joins TRBV3-1 and TRBJ1-5, with TRBD1 as a possible D gene (6 bases). Germline lookup yields CDR1 LGHDT and CDR2 YNNKEL (reference sequence). The CDR3 is made up of 18 amino acids. Between the trimmed V and J ends, which lost 0 bases and 8 bases, there was a span of 23 bases. CDR3 in DNA: TGTGCCAGCAGCCAAGATCGGGGGGGCAGGGGACGAGATAAGCCCCAGCATTTT. Translated: CASSQDRGGRGRDKPQHF.

V is TRBV7-2 and J is TRBJ2-1, with TRBD2 matching over 7 bases. Germline V CDR1 and CDR2: SGHTA, FQGNSA. V gave up 0 bases and J gave up 9 bases; unmatched junction bases: 11. The CDR3 covers 16 residues. The DNA for the CDR3 is TGTGCCAGCAGCTTAGCGCGATCAAGTAGGGAGGGTGAGCAGTTCTTC. Protein: CASSLARSSREGEQFF.

This clonotype was seen many times. The chain recombines TRBV19 with TRBJ2-1; 12 bases match TRBD2. CDR1 and CDR2 from the germline V gene are LNHDA and SQIVND (reference sequence). V shed 7 bases, J shed 7 bases, and the junction held 8 bases outside the gene matches. The CDR3 is made up of 15 amino acids. The CDR3 sequence: CASNPGLAGPNEQFF. CDR3 nucleotides: TGTGCCAGTAACCCAGGACTAGCGGGACCGAATGAGCAGTTCTTC.

This clonotype appeared many times. The chain recombines TRBV28 with TRBJ2-7; TRBD2 might be the D (5 bases). Looked up from germline, CDR1 is MDHEN and CDR2 is SYDVKM. The CDR3 totals 16 residues. The ends were cut back, 5 bases at V and 3 bases at J, with 20 bases in the middle. The CDR3: CASSQFRGSISYEQYF. The CDR3 bases are TGTGCCAGCAGTCAATTTCGAGGGAGTATCAGCTACGAGCAGTACTTC. Full variable domain (remainder filled in from reference TRBV28 and TRBJ2-7): DVKVTQSSRYLVKRTGEKVFLECVQDMDHENMFWYRQDPGLGLRLIYFSYDVKMKEKGDIPEGYSVSREKKERFSLILESASTNQTSMYLCASSQFRGSISYEQYFGPGTRLTVT.

This clonotype was recorded at least ten times. This rearrangement joins TRBV7-8 to TRBJ1-3; the D is unclear. The CDR3 totals 13 residues. Germline values: CDR1 SGHVS, CDR2 FQNEAQ. Trimming left V 1 base short and J 6 bases short, with 7 bases between. CDR3 nucleotides: TGTGCCAGCAGCTTAGATTTGACAAACACCATATATTTT. Its translation: CASSLDLTNTIYF. Supplemented by reference TRBV7-8 and TRBJ1-3, the full variable domain reads GAGVSQSPRYKVAKRGQDVALRCDPISGHVSLFWYQQALGQGPEFLTYFQNEAQLDKSGLPSDRFFAERPEGSVSTLKIQRTQQEDSAVYLCASSLDLTNTIYFGEGSWLTVV.

The rearrangement uses TRBV5-4 and TRBJ2-3; TRBD2 matches at 7 bases. The CDR3 is 15 residues long. After removal of 4 bases from V and 2 bases from J, the junction contained 7 bases not matched to a gene. Germline lookup yields CDR1 SGHNT and CDR2 YYREEE (reference sequence). The CDR3 loop reads CASSQKRDPTDTQYF. CDR3 bases: TGTGCCAGCAGCCAAAAGCGGGATCCCACAGATACGCAGTATTTT.

The table lists this clonotype with many counts. The rearrangement uses TRBV11-2 and TRBJ2-7; possibly TRBD2 for D (5 bases). Trimming pared 6 bases from V and 6 bases from J, leaving 12 bases between. The CDR3 is made up of 12 amino acids. Germline assignment: CDR1 SGHAT and CDR2 FQNNGV. In DNA form, the CDR3 reads TGTGCCAGCAGTGGACTCCTGGGCGAGCAGTACTTC. Its protein product is CASSGLLGEQYF.

This clonotype has a count of ten or more. The rearrangement joins TRBV4-1 to TRBJ2-3; a possible D gene is TRBD1 (5 bases). V gave up 4 bases and J gave up 3 bases, with 20 bases separating them. The CDR3 sequence is 17 residues long. Per the germline V gene, CDR1 is MGHRA and CDR2 is YSYEKL. The CDR3 DNA sequence: TGCGCCAGCAGCCCACGACTGGTCACTAAGGGGACAGATACGCAGTATTTT. Residues: CASSPRLVTKGTDTQYF.

The CDR3 loop reads CASRGEGLTGELFF. CDR3 nucleotides: TGTGCCAGCAGGGGAGAGGGGCTCACCGGGGAGCTGTTTTTT. The chain employs TRBV11-2 and TRBJ2-2; D tentatively reads TRBD1 or TRBD2 (5 bases each). The CDR3 covers 14 residues. The V and J ends lost 6 bases and 4 bases respectively, with 12 bases between them. CDR1 and CDR2 (germline): SGHAT, FQNNGV.